In its sample, the clone carrying this T cell receptor (beta chain) was seen a few times. As yet, its antigen is unknown. For TCRbeta, the library was prepared with unique molecular identifiers. TCRdb processed the PCR reads anew with MiXCR; each CDR3 protein has one entry. Of 500,000 to 650,000 distinct CDR3 sequences in the sample, over 10% were seen once. This specimen belongs to a study of T-cell reconstitution after alpha-beta-depleted transplantation in children. Study-wide results and caveats: One year post-transplant, T-cell counts and diversity were largely derived from T cells produced anew. Approximately two months post-transplant, alpha-beta T cells reportedly originated from several hundred expanded graft clones.

Per germline, CDR1 MNHNS and CDR2 SASEGT. V was shortened by 7 bases and J by 0 bases, with 12 bases between the two germline ends. The CDR3 has 14 residues. The chain joins TRBV6-1 to TRBJ1-1; D ambiguous. The specimen comprised PBMCs, mostly from graft donor cells, sampled 180 days after TCRalphabeta/CD19-depleted stem cell transplant. This TCR was sampled from a female patient aged 2-15 years who had a stem cell transplant for aplastic anemia, so the T cells may come from the graft donor. The CDR3 region has the DNA TGTGCCAGCAACTATGGACTCCTGAACACTGAAGCTTTCTTT. Translation gives CASNYGLLNTEAFF.